Listed here is a single TCR beta chain. In its sample, this clone comes out as medium-sized (0.01 to 0.1%). What this receptor recognizes is not known. One base away there is no much larger clone; base qualities are not given. The cohort was made up of several hundred healthy bone marrow donors. At the time of sampling, all cohort members were nominally healthy, though unrecorded immune exposures were likely present. The donor was CMV seropositive and belonged to the group of 250 to 300 seropositive cohort members. Every donor gave a peripheral blood sample, and the peripheral blood mononuclear cells from that sample were used for TCR beta sequencing. Genomic DNA was extracted from the blood cell samples with the Qiagen DNeasy Blood Extraction Kit. These data are taken from a study of cytomegalovirus exposure and HLA in healthy donors (dated by TCRdb to about 2017). Regarding the research as a whole: An earlier analysis of roughly 500 of the donors reported 250 to 350 Gb of sequence data and some 100 million unique TCR beta sequences from around 200 million T cells. The aim of the study was to test whether cataloging public T cell receptors could identify signatures of past pathogen exposure. A later analysis re-analyzed previously published TCR beta repertoires from 666 donors and added high-resolution HLA genotyping to study TCR occurrence patterns. Of the approximately 400 genotyped donors, around 81% fell in the genetic ancestry cluster associated with self-reported Caucasian donors. A separate validation cohort of about 110 different subjects was used in addition to the 666-subject first cohort. To predict cytomegalovirus infection status, the study combined high-throughput TCR immunosequencing, statistical association of individual TCRs with disease status, and machine learning. An earlier analysis of some 500 of the donors applied high-throughput TCR beta sequencing to assess whether each TCR beta V gene segment acted as functional or pseudogenic. Because of strong linkage in the cohort, a handful of DR-DQ haplotypes were treated as single units for association and clustering. The study profiled the T cell repertoires of hundreds of subjects by immunosequencing and related them to cytomegalovirus serostatus. Typing coverage differed by locus: A, B, C, DRB1 and DQB1 were typed in about 620-630 donors, DQA1 in about 560, DPA1 in 600 to 610, and DPB1 in just under 490. Rather than drawing on any new phenotypic data, the later analysis identified candidate immune exposures from TCR beta sequences and the way those sequences occurred across donors. Approximately 300 gigabases of sequencing data and about 92 million unique TCR sequences made up an early release that covered about 640 HLA-typed donors. Across 300 to 500 genotyped donors of the cohort, an average of about 240,000 unique TCR beta nucleotide sequences per donor were sequenced, and approximately 17% of those sequences were non-productive. Every repertoire in the discovery cohort had been generated on one and the same sequencing platform. Donor age, sex, ethnicity and CMV serostatus were compiled together with the repertoire data. In a later genetic analysis, genome-wide SNP genotypes for about three fifths of the roughly 670 donors were used, and that subset was treated as a discovery cohort. HLA typing covered class I and class II loci at four-digit resolution. What the authors observed across the whole study: A later analysis found that most CMV-associated TCR beta chains appeared HLA-restricted, with HLA associations seemingly driven largely by CMV exposure. The authors suggested that the approach could potentially be generalized to other disease states and immunological phenotypes. In a later analysis, TCR association rates were found to vary across HLA loci, with the most associated TCRs seen for DRB1 alleles and the fewest for HLA-C alleles. A later analysis reported that several top co-occurrence clusters appeared linked to parvovirus B19, influenza, CMV and Epstein-Barr virus. HLA typing was unavailable for some donors at each locus, so association tests used only the typed subset. In vitro tests confirmed that a few of the cytomegalovirus-associated TCR beta chains recognize cytomegalovirus antigens. A further reported finding was that TCR beta sequences accurately predicted the HLA-A and HLA-B alleles for most subjects in the first cohort. This cohort had only TCR beta chains sequenced, and the lack of alpha or paired-chain data limited which features could be detected. Presence/absence analyses assumed roughly uniform sequencing depth across donors, an assumption that may not hold. Broadly in line with IMGT annotations, most TCR beta V segments showed up in productive rearrangements about 87% or about 30% of the time in an earlier analysis of several hundred of the donors. A later genetic analysis reported fewer N-insertions in productive TCRs among donors in an Asian-associated ancestry cluster than the roughly 620-donor mean. Strong co-occurrence of HLA alleles, especially DR and DQ, made assigning TCR associations to individual alleles difficult. Compared with equally common non-associated chains, HLA-associated TCR beta chains in a later analysis were more clonally expanded and had lower generation probabilities. In the study, 150 to 200 TCR beta chains were listed as associated with cytomegalovirus. Across donors, most TCR sequences were observed very rarely, whereas some public TCRs were present in many individuals. Approximately 18 rarely observed V segments, including chromosome 9 orphons, were excluded from the earlier analysis of a few hundred of the donors because counts were too low. In a later genetic analysis, a missense DCLRE1C variant was associated with V-gene and J-gene trimming of TCR beta chains, and the association was replicated in an independent cohort. Immune exposure information for the cohort was limited to CMV serostatus. Some IMGT-functional V segments, including TRBV6-2 and TRBV6-3, could not be told apart with the 87-base-pair reads, so those segments were excluded. Linkage disequilibrium might explain the correlated functional status among segregating V segments, but an unknown experimental factor could not be excluded. The classifier was reported to diagnose cytomegalovirus status with high specificity and sensitivity in both the original cohort and the validation cohort. A later analysis associated 16,951 TCR beta sequences with specific HLA alleles at a false discovery rate of 0.05. A cluster of highly shared sequence variants was judged likely to be a technical artifact of the sequencing pipeline.

The CDR3, cysteine through phenylalanine, is 15 amino acids long. Only the CDR3 portion is preserved as DNA: 45 bases, with reading frame beginning at the first base. CDR1 and CDR2 are drawn from the germline V gene: SGHNT, YENEEA. V has 5 bases trimmed and J has 5 bases trimmed; junction bases matching no gene number 9. The library came from the immunoSEQ multiplex PCR assay. The multiplex PCR relied on a mix of 60 forward primers for TCR Vbeta segments and 13 reverse primers for TCR Jbeta segments. The CDR3 region of rearranged TCR beta genes was amplified from genomic DNA by a multiplex PCR assay. The amplified TCR beta libraries were sequenced on the Illumina HiSeq System as 87-base-pair reads. In the source study's methods: Across the 700 or so repertoires, a later analysis counted approximately 83 million unique TCR beta chains, 9.5 million to 13 million of which were shared by at least two donors. Raw reads were error-corrected and collapsed into unique sequences with a nearest-neighbor algorithm that merged closely related sequences to remove PCR and sequencing errors. To assign V, D and J gene segments, CDR3 sequences were aligned to IMGT reference sequences. For a sequence to be retained, at least a six-nucleotide match to both a V gene segment and a J gene segment was required. A rearrangement counted as productive if the CDR3 had no stop codons and remained in frame with V and J, and every other rearrangement counted as non-productive. CDR3 was defined by IMGT convention, running from the second conserved V-encoded cysteine to the conserved J-encoded phenylalanine. The earlier analysis of 587 of the donors excluded any sequence lacking an unambiguous match to a single V gene segment. In an earlier analysis of almost 600 of the donors, a V segment was called functional when productive rearrangements were above 56.7%, and segregating when the standard deviation between donors exceeded 5%. A statistical classification framework was built for diagnosing cytomegalovirus status from the catalog of TCR beta chain sequences. A later analysis assigned V and J genes by comparing TCR nucleotide sequences with IMGT/GENE-DB human TR gene sequences. In a later analysis, CDR3 sequences and most-parsimonious VDJ recombination scenarios were assigned using the TCRdist pipeline. In a later analysis, each TCR beta chain was defined by its CDR3 amino acid sequence together with its V-gene family, and reads without a unique V-gene family were excluded. As a way to deal with suspected cross-contamination and a sequencing artifact, a later analysis dropped 500 to 700 nucleotide sequences that were highly shared and had low generation probability. A later analysis calculated a clonal expansion index for each public chain from normalized within-repertoire ranks of inferred template counts. In a later analysis, generation probabilities were computed using a VDJ recombination model fitted to out-of-frame rearrangements, and the results were checked against IGoR. A later analysis scored TCR-TCR, TCR-HLA and TCR-CMV co-occurrence with hypergeometric tests, applying a repertoire-size bias correction to TCR pairs. To estimate false discovery rates, a later analysis permuted the HLA or CMV assignments 20 times. A later analysis grouped co-occurring TCRs with DBSCAN, adding TCRdist sequence similarity when clustering within HLA-allele-positive subsets. For co-occurrence clustering, repertoires with fewer than 30,000 or more than 120,000 public chains were excluded, along with roughly 5 repertoires with anomalous nucleotide sharing. TCRdb limited this immuneACCESS table to in-frame rearrangements with V and J called. A share of clones is missing; checked studies link under half to unresolved V genes, and the rest is unexplained. The DNA gave D and trimming, while V, J and clone size come from that table. The sample table records roughly 100,000 clones; approximately 76% of these occur just once. Clones ranked in the top ten supply about 5% of the sample.

This chain is built from TRBV11-3 and TRBJ2-3; 8 central bases correspond to TRBD2. This receptor was taken from a young woman in good health and CMV-seropositive. The specimen was PBMCs. Here is the DNA: TGTGCCAGCAGCAACCGAGCGGGAGCGATAGATACGCAGTATTTT. It translates as CASSNRAGAIDTQYF.